This T cell receptor (beta chain) originates from a study of Ad26.COV2.S vaccination and SARS-CoV-2 variants. The repertoire was sequenced with immunoSEQ multiplex PCR; TCRdb's copy has only in-frame clones and lacks some. The sample has 300,000 to 400,000 clones, roughly 85% seen once; the top ten hold 3.3%. A few counts support this clone. This CDR3 is 13 amino acids long. Germline assignment: CDR1 LGHNA and CDR2 YSLEER. V lost 4 bases and J 7 bases, leaving 8 bases between the germline ends. The treatment here: roughly 18 received Ad26.COV2.S at low or high dose, single or two shots; several received placebo; per-sample allocation not given. Samples came from day 63 after the first vaccine or placebo injection.

This TCR was recovered from a person aged 18 to 59 who received the Ad26.COV2.S COVID-19 vaccine or a placebo. Material: peripheral blood, obtained in a trial of Ad26.COV2.S vaccine versus placebo. The chain combines TRBV4-3 with TRBJ1-6, with D unresolved. CDR3 amino acids: CASSLELNSPLHF. CDR3 DNA: TGCGCCAGCAGCCTCGAACTGAATTCACCCCTCCACTTT.